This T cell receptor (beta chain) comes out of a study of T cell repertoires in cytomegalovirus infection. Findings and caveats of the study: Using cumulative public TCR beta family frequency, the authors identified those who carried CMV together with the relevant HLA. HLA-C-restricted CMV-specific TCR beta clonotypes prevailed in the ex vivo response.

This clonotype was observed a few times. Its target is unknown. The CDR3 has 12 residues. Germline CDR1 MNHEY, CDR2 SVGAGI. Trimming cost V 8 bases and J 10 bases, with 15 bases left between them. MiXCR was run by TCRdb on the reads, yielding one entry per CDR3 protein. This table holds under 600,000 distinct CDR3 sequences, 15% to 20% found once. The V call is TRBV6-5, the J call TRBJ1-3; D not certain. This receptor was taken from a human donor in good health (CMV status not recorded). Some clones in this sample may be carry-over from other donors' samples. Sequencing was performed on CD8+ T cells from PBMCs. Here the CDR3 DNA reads TGTGCCAGCGCCGGCCTTGGGCCGACCATATATTTT. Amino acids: CASAGLGPTIYF.